Sequencing of this T cell receptor beta chain was carried out in a study of blood T cell repertoires in COVID-19 (dated by TCRdb to 2019 to 2021). General notes on the study: Collaborator samples came from the United States, Italy and Spain and covered acute and convalescent phases of COVID-19. Where HLA class I and class II types were available, the types were taken from metadata supplied by the sample provider, not from assay-based typing. The sample metadata nearly always contained a de-identified subject ID, COVID-19 status, age in years and sex. The prospective study material was composed of cDNA or gDNA derived from T cells, B-cell-depleted T cells, or PBMCs. Samples were obtained from the ongoing ImmuneRACE study (first 160 participants) and from over a thousand subjects provided by 6 global collaborators. The repertoires were made available in a free public database intended to serve as a resource for research on the immune response to SARS-CoV-2. Subjects who had been exposed to COVID-19, were actively infected with it, or had recovered from it provided the deeply sampled blood TCRbeta repertoires that made up the dataset. Beyond this particular receptor, the publication reports: The amount of clinical and demographic metadata varied by source and participant and was provided uncurated.

TCRbeta CDR3 regions were amplified from genomic DNA using the immunoSEQ Assay, a bias-controlled multiplex PCR. The authors' pipeline ran thus. The number of nucleated cells in each sample was estimated from the amplification of reference gene primers within the assay. To quantify the absolute abundance of each unique TCRbeta CDR3 rearrangement, sequence reads were collapsed and filtered. For each sample, productive Simpson clonality was calculated by taking the square root of Simpson's diversity index across productive rearrangements. TCRdb provides this immuneACCESS table in a form limited to in-frame rearrangements. Some clones are lacking; in checked studies, under half of them reflect an unresolved V gene, and why the rest are absent is not known. V, J and clone size were drawn from that table, and D and trimming were deduced from the DNA. Across this sample there are some 400,000 clones, with around 87% seen only once. The ten largest clonotypes hold roughly 2% of the sample.

Regarding this clone: There is no known antigen for this receptor. Per-nucleotide qualities are absent, and no much larger clonotype sits a single base away.

In Seattle, one collaborating source enrolled patients while the infection was active and tracked those patients longitudinally over the course of disease. Each collaborating institution followed its own protocols to collect whole blood in K2EDTA tubes. For TCRbeta analysis, collaborators shipped samples in one of three forms: frozen whole blood, isolated PBMCs, or DNA extracted from either of those sample types. The germline V gene (reference sequence) supplies CDR1 LGHDT and CDR2 YNNKEL. Taken from cysteine to phenylalanine, the CDR3 has 19 residues. Just the 57-base CDR3 DNA is kept, in frame starting at base 1. The trim is 1 base for V and 2 bases for J, with a gap of 20 bases between the germline ends.

The V gene is TRBV3-1 (or the pseudogene TRBV3-2) and the J gene is TRBJ2-2; possibly the D gene is TRBD2, per 7 matching bases. This clonotype originated in a woman aged 55-75 years with COVID-19, enrolled during active disease. Sequenced sample: peripheral blood. Read as DNA, the sequence is TGTGCCAGCAGCCAAGGGGCTTCTAGGGGGGGATTAAACACCGGGGAGCTGTTTTTT. This sequence encodes CASSQGASRGGLNTGELFF.